This T cell receptor beta chain was sequenced during a study of identical twins. The table lists this clonotype with a few counts. Trimming took 4 bases from V and 2 from J, leaving 18 bases between them. The V gene's germline CDR1 is SQVTM and CDR2 ANQGSEA. CDR3 length: 15 residues. TCRdb called the 5' RACE reads again in MiXCR, with one record for every CDR3 protein. Seen here are 1.5 million to 2 million distinct CDR3 sequences, around a third observed once, and the top ten hold around 0.3%. V usage is TRBV29-1 and J usage is TRBJ2-7; D not certain. The source is a newborn girl in good health. The specimen sequenced was cord blood. CDR3 DNA sequence: TGCAGCGTTGTAATGGTTTCGGCAAAGGCCTACGAGCAGTACTTC. This sequence encodes CSVVMVSAKAYEQYF.